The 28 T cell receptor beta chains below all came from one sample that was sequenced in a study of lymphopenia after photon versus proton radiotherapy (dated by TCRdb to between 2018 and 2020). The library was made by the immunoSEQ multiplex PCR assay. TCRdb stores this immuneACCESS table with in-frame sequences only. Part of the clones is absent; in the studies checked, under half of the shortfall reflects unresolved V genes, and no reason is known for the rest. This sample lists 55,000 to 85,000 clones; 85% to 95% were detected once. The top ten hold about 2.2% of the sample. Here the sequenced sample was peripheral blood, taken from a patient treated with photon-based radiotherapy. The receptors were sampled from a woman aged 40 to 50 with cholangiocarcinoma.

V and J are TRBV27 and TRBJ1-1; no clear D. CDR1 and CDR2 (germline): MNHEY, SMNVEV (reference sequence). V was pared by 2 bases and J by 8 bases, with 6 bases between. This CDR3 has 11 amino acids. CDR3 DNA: TGTGCCAGCAGTTTAGGGCCCGAAGCTTTCTTT. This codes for CASSLGPEAFF.

Here the CDR3 reads CASSYFIADTQYF. The CDR3, as DNA: TGTGCCAGCAGTTATTTTATCGCAGATACGCAGTATTTT. The V gene is TRBV6-6, the J gene TRBJ2-3; D unresolved. With 3 bases removed from V and 4 bases from J, the gap between germline ends came to 8 bases. This CDR3 has 13 amino acids. Germline CDR1 is MNHNY and CDR2 is SVGAGI (reference sequence).

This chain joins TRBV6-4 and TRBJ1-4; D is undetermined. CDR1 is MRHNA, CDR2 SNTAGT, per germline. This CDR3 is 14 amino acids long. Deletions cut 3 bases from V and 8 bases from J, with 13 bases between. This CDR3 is CASSDSRRSEKLFF. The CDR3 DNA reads TGTGCCAGCAGTGATTCCCGTCGGAGCGAAAAACTGTTTTTT.

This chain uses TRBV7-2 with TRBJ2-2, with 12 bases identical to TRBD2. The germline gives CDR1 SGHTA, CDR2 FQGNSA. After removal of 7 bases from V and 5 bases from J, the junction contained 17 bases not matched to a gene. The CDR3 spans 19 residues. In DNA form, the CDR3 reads TGTGCCAGCACCGCAGTCAGGGTCTCACTAGCGGGGGGAACCGGGGAGCTGTTTTTT. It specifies CASTAVRVSLAGGTGELFF. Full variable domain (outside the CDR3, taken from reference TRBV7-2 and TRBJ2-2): GAGVSQSPSNKVTEKGKDVELRCDPISGHTALYWYRQSLGQGLEFLIYFQGNSAPDKSGLPSDRFSAERTGGSVSTLTIQRTQQEDSAVYLCASTAVRVSLAGGTGELFFGEGSRLTVL.

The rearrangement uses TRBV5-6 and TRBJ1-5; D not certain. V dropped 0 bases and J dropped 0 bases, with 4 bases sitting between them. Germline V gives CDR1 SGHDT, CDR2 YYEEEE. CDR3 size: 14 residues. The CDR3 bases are TGTGCCAGCAGCTTGGGAAGTAGCAATCAGCCCCAGCATTTT. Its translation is CASSLGSSNQPQHF.

CDR3: CASSYQGGVNTGELFF. In DNA form, the CDR3 reads TGTGCCAGCAGTTACCAGGGGGGAGTGAACACCGGGGAGCTGTTTTTT. The chain employs TRBV6-5 and TRBJ2-2; a weak D match, TRBD1 (7 bases). Germline V lookup: CDR1 MNHEY, CDR2 SVGAGI. Deletions cut 2 bases from V and 1 base from J, with 11 bases between. This CDR3 has 16 residues.

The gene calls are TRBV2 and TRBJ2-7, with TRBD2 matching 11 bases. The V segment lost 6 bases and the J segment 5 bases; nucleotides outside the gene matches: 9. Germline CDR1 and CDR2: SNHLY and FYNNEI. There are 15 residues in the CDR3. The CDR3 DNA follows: TGTGCCAGCAGGGTAGCGGGGGGGCCTCCCCACGAGCAGTACTTC. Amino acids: CASRVAGGPPHEQYF.

The CDR3 region is CASSFRLNTEAFF. Written as DNA, the CDR3 is TGTGCCAGCAGTTTTCGGTTGAACACTGAAGCTTTCTTT. V and J are TRBV6-5 and TRBJ1-1; D is unresolved. The CDR3 covers 13 residues. Germline values: CDR1 MNHEY, CDR2 SVGAGI. Trimming left V 4 bases short and J 0 bases short, with 6 bases between.

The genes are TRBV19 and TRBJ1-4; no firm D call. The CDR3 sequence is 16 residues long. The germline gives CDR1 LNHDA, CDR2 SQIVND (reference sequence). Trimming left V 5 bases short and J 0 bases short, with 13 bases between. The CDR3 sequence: CASSSGRYATNEKLFF. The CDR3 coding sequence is TGTGCCAGTAGTTCGGGCCGCTACGCAACTAATGAAAAACTGTTTTTT. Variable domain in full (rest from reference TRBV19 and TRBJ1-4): DGGITQSPKYLFRKEGQNVTLSCEQNLNHDAMYWYRQDPGQGLRLIYYSQIVNDFQKGDIAEGYSVSREKKESFPLTVTSAQKNPTAFYLCASSSGRYATNEKLFFGSGTQLSVL.

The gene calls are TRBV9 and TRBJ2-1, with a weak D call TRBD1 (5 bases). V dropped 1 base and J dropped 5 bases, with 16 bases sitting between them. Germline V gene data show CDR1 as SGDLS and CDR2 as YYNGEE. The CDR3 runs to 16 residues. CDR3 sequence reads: CASSVYGFQGDNEQFF. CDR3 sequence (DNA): TGTGCCAGCAGCGTATACGGCTTCCAGGGCGACAATGAGCAGTTCTTC.

The CDR3 protein is CASSLGSQRQPQHF. The CDR3 DNA sequence: TGTGCCAGCAGCTTAGGGTCCCAGAGGCAGCCCCAGCATTTT. This rearrangement joins TRBV5-5 to TRBJ1-5, with D unclear. Trimming left V 2 bases short and J 7 bases short, with 13 bases between. Per germline, CDR1 SGHKS and CDR2 YYEKEE (reference sequence). This CDR3 is 14 amino acids long.

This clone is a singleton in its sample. The CDR3 nucleotides read TGCAGCGTTGAAGATGGACTAGCGGGAGGCGAGCAGTACTTC. It specifies CSVEDGLAGGEQYF. V gene TRBV29-1 combines with J gene TRBJ2-7; 14 bases are a match to TRBD2. The J segment lost 6 bases and the V segment lost 0 bases, leaving 1 base of the junction unmatched. CDR1 SQVTM and CDR2 ANQGSEA come from the germline V gene. The CDR3 sequence is 14 residues long.

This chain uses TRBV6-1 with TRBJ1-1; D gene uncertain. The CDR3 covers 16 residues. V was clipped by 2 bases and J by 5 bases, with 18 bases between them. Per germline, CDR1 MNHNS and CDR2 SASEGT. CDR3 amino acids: CASSERPAAIGTEAFF. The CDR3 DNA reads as TGTGCCAGCAGTGAAAGGCCCGCAGCGATTGGGACTGAAGCTTTCTTT.

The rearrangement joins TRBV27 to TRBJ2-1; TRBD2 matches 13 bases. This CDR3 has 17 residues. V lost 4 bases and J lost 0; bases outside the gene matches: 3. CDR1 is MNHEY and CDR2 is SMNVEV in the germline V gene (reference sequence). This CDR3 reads CASSSGTSGVSYNEQFF. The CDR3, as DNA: TGTGCCAGCAGTTCCGGGACTAGCGGGGTCTCCTACAATGAGCAGTTCTTC.

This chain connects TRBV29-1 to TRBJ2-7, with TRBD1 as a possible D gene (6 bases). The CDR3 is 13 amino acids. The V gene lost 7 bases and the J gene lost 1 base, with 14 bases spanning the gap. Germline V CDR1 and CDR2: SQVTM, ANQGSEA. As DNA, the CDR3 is TGCAGCGCGCGAGGCACAGGGTCCTACGAGCAGTACTTC. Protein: CSARGTGSYEQYF.

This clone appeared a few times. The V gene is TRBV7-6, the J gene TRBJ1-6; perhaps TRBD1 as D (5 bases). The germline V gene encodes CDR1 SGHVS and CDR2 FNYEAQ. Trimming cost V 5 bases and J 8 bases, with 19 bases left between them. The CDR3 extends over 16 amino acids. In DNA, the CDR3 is TGTGCCAGCAGCCCCGGAGACAGAGTCTCTCATTCACCCCTCCACTTT. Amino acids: CASSPGDRVSHSPLHF.

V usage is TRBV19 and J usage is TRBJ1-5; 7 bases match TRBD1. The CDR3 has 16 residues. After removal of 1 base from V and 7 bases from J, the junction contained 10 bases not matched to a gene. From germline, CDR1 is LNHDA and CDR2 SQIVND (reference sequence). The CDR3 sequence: CASSIGPGGTGQPQHF. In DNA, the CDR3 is TGTGCCAGTAGTATAGGTCCAGGGGGTACAGGACAGCCCCAGCATTTT.

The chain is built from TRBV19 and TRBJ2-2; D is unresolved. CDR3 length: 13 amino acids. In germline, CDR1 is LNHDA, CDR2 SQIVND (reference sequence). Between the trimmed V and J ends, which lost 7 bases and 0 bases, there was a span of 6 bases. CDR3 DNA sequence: TGTGCCAGTACGCGTGCGAACACCGGGGAGCTGTTTTTT. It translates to CASTRANTGELFF.

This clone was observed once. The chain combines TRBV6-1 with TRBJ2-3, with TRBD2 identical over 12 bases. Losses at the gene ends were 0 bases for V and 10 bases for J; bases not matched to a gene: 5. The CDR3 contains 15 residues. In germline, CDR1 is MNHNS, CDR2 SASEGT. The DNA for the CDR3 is TGTGCCAGCAGTGAAGCCGTCACTAGCGGGAGGCCGCAGTATTTT. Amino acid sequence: CASSEAVTSGRPQYF.

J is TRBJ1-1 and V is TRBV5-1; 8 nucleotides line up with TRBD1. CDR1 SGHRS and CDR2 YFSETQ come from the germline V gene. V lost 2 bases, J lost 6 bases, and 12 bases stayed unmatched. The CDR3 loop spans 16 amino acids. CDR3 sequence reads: CASSFRTGQQGAEAFF. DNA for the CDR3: TGCGCCAGCAGCTTTCGGACAGGGCAACAGGGCGCTGAAGCTTTCTTT. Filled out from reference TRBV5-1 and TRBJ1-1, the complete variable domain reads KAGVTQTPRYLIKTRGQQVTLSCSPISGHRSVSWYQQTPGQGLQFLFEYFSETQRNKGNFPGRFSGRQFSNSRSEMNVSTLELGDSALYLCASSFRTGQQGAEAFFGQGTRLTVV.

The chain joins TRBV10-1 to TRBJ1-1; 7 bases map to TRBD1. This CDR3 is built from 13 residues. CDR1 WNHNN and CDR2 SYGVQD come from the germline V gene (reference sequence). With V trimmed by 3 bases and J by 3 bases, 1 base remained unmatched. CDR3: CASSDQGDTEAFF. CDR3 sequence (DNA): TGCGCCAGCAGTGATCAGGGGGACACTGAAGCTTTCTTT.

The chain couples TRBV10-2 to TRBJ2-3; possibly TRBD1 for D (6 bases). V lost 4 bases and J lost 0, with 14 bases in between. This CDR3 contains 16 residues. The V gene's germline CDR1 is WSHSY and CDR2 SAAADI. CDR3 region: CASSVGDTISTDTQYF. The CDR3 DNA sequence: TGCGCCAGCAGTGTGGGGGACACCATTAGCACAGATACGCAGTATTTT.

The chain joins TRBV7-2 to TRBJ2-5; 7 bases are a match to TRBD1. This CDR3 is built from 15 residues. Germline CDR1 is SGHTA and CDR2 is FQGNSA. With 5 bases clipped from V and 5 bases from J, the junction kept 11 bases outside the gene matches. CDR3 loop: CASSAQTGHGETQYF. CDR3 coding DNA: TGTGCCAGCAGCGCCCAGACAGGGCATGGGGAGACCCAGTACTTC.

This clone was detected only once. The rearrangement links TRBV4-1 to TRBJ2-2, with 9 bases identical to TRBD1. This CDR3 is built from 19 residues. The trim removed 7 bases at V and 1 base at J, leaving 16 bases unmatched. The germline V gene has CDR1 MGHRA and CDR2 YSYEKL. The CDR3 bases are TGCGCCAGCACTACAAACCCCAGCACAGGGGGCAGGAACACCGGGGAGCTGTTTTTT. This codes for CASTTNPSTGGRNTGELFF.

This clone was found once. The CDR3 here is CASSSGLAGQGETQYF. The CDR3 DNA reads as TGTGCCAGCAGTTCCGGACTAGCGGGACAGGGGGAGACCCAGTACTTC. The rearrangement joins TRBV11-2 to TRBJ2-5, with 12 bases fitting TRBD2. The germline CDR1 and CDR2 sequences are SGHAT and FQNNGV. V shed 6 bases, J shed 5 bases, and the junction held 10 bases outside the gene matches. The CDR3 contains 16 residues.

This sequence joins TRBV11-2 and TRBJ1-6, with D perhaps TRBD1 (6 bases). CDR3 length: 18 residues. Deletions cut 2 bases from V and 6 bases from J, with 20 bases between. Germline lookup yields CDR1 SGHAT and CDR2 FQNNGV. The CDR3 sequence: CASSLHLGSGTSNSPLHF. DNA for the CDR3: TGTGCCAGCAGCTTACATTTAGGGTCCGGGACATCTAATTCACCCCTCCACTTT.

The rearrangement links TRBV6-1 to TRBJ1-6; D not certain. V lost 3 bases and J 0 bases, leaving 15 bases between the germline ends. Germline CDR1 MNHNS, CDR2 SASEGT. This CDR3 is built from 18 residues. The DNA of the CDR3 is TGTGCCAGCAGTGATTCGACACCGAAGAGCTCCTATAATTCACCCCTCCACTTT. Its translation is CASSDSTPKSSYNSPLHF.

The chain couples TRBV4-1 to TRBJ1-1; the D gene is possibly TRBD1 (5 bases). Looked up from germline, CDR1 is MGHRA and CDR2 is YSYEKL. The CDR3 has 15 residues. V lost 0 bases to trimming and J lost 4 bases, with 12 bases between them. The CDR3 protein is CASSQDGGLVTEAFF. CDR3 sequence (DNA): TGCGCCAGCAGCCAAGATGGGGGTCTCGTCACTGAAGCTTTCTTT.